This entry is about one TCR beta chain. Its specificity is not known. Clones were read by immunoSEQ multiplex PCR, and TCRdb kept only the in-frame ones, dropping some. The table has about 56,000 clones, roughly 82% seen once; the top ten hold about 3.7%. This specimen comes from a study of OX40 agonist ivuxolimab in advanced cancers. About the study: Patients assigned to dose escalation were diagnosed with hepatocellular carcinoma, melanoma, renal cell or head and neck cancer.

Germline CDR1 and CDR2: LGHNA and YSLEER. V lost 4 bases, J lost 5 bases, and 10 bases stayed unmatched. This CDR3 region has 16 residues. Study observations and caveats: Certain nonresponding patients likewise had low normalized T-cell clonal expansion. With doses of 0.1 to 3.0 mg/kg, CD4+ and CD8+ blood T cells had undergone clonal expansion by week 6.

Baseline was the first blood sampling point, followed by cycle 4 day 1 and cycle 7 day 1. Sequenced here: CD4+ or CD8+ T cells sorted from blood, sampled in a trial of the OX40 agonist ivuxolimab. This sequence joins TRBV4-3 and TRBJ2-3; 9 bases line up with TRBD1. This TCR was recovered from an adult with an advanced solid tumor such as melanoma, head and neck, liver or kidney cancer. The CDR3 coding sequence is TGCGCCAGCAGCCTTAATCCGGGACAGGGACAAGATACGCAGTATTTT. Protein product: CASSLNPGQGQDTQYF.